Below, 20 T cell receptor beta chains from the same sample are listed, as sequenced in a study of blood T cell repertoires in COVID-19. Some clones are missing from TCRdb's copy, which holds only in-frame ones; the method was immunoSEQ multiplex PCR. The data show fewer than 200,000 clones, with about 83% seen just once and roughly 18% held by the top ten. Source material: peripheral blood. These receptors originate from a woman between 65 and 79 years old who had recovered from COVID-19.

This chain uses TRBV6-1 with TRBJ1-6, with 7 bases fitting TRBD1. J was trimmed by 4 bases and V by 2 bases; bases with no gene match: 8. The CDR3 contains 17 residues. Germline V gene data show CDR1 as MNHNS and CDR2 as SASEGT. The chain's CDR3 is CASSEQGEKTYNSPLHF. The CDR3 DNA reads TGTGCCAGCAGTGAACAGGGGGAGAAAACATATAATTCACCCCTCCACTTT.

The CDR3 protein is CASSPTGGSDKSYNEQFF. The CDR3 DNA sequence: TGTGCCAGCAGCCCAACTGGAGGTAGCGACAAATCCTACAATGAGCAGTTCTTC. The genes are TRBV7-3 and TRBJ2-1; TRBD2 might be the D (5 bases). Trimming pared 5 bases from V and 1 base from J, leaving 21 bases between. The CDR3 has 18 residues. Germline-derived CDR1 and CDR2 are SGHTA and FQGTGA. The full variable domain, in which reference TRBV7-3 and TRBJ2-1 provide the parts outside the CDR3, is GAGVSQTPSNKVTEKGKYVELRCDPISGHTALYWYRQSLGQGPEFLIYFQGTGAADDSGLPNDRFFAVRPEGSVSTLKIQRTERGDSAVYLCASSPTGGSDKSYNEQFFGPGTRLTVL.

The chain employs TRBV3-1 (or the pseudogene TRBV3-2) and TRBJ2-6; no reliable D call. Per germline, CDR1 LGHDT and CDR2 YNNKEL (reference sequence). The CDR3 totals 14 residues. V lost 1 base, J lost 2 bases, and 3 bases lay in between. The CDR3 region has the DNA TGTGCCAGCAGCCAAGTCGCTGGGGCCAACGTCCTGACTTTC. Its protein is CASSQVAGANVLTF.

J is TRBJ1-6 and V is TRBV7-9, with D perhaps matching TRBD1 (5 bases). The V and J ends lost 5 bases and 6 bases respectively, with 14 bases between them. Per the germline V gene, CDR1 is SEHNR and CDR2 is FQNEAQ (reference sequence). The CDR3 loop spans 15 amino acids. CDR3 residues: CASSRPGGFNSPLHF. CDR3 DNA: TGTGCCAGCAGCCGGCCGGGGGGATTTAATTCACCCCTCCACTTT.

V and J are TRBV2 and TRBJ2-2, with 7 bases fitting TRBD2. CDR1 is SNHLY and CDR2 is FYNNEI in the germline V gene. Trimming at V came to 11 bases and at J to 1 base, leaving 7 bases not matched to a gene. This CDR3 has 14 residues. This chain's CDR3 is CAGHGGLNTGELFF. The CDR3, as DNA: TGTGCCGGCCACGGGGGGTTGAACACCGGGGAGCTGTTTTTT.

The chain links TRBV27 to TRBJ1-5; no reliable D call. The CDR3 loop spans 15 amino acids. V was cut by 5 bases and J by 4 bases, with 15 bases left in between. CDR1 is MNHEY, CDR2 SMNVEV, per germline (reference sequence). CDR3: CASSRLAADNQPQHF. The CDR3 nucleotides read TGTGCCAGCAGTAGACTGGCGGCGGATAATCAGCCCCAGCATTTT.

V gene TRBV27 combines with J gene TRBJ2-1, with 8 bases identical to TRBD2. Germline loops: CDR1 MNHEY, CDR2 SMNVEV (reference sequence). The CDR3 length is 12 residues. Unmatched junction bases numbered 6, after V lost 2 bases and J lost 15 bases. The CDR3 sequence: CASSLRGLGLFF. DNA of the CDR3: TGTGCCAGCAGTTTAAGGGGACTAGGTCTGTTCTTC.

The genes are TRBV5-1 and TRBJ2-1, with unresolved D. The V and J ends lost 2 bases and 0 bases respectively, with 6 bases between them. CDR3 length equals 14 residues. The germline gives CDR1 SGHRS, CDR2 YFSETQ. The CDR3 nucleotides read TGCGCCAGCAGCTTCCCGGGCTCCTACAATGAGCAGTTCTTC. It specifies CASSFPGSYNEQFF.

V is TRBV7-3 and J is TRBJ2-3; TRBD2 aligns across 7 bases. The germline V gene encodes CDR1 SGHTA and CDR2 FQGTGA. V was clipped by 2 bases and J by 2 bases; unmatched bases: 4. CDR3 size: 15 residues. This CDR3 is CASSLGLAATDTQYF. In DNA form, the CDR3 reads TGTGCCAGCAGCTTAGGGCTAGCGGCCACAGATACGCAGTATTTT. The whole variable domain, filled in from reference TRBV7-3 and TRBJ2-3, reads GAGVSQTPSNKVTEKGKYVELRCDPISGHTALYWYRQSLGQGPEFLIYFQGTGAADDSGLPNDRFFAVRPEGSVSTLKIQRTERGDSAVYLCASSLGLAATDTQYFGPGTRLTVL.

This clone was picked up a small number of times. This chain uses TRBV7-3 with TRBJ1-1; weak D call: TRBD1 (5 bases). This CDR3 is 14 amino acids long. The germline gives CDR1 SGHTA, CDR2 FQGTGA. Trimming left V 5 bases short and J 5 bases short, with 15 bases between. The CDR3 DNA reads as TGTGCCAGCAGCCCTCTGGGGGGTGGGACTGAAGCTTTCTTT. It specifies CASSPLGGGTEAFF.

The V gene is TRBV27, the J gene TRBJ2-1, with 9 bases identical to TRBD2. Germline V gene data show CDR1 as MNHEY and CDR2 as SMNVEV (reference sequence). V lost 5 bases to trimming and J lost 0 bases; unmatched junction nucleotides: 2. The length of the CDR3 is 15 residues. The CDR3 DNA reads as TGTGCCAGCAGTCCACTAGCGGGCTCCTACAATGAGCAGTTCTTC. Its protein product is CASSPLAGSYNEQFF.

As for this clone: One end of the junction is discordant with germline, which a read error may explain. V and J are TRBV5-5 and TRBJ2-5; 10 bases are shared with TRBD2. The CDR3 sequence is 16 residues long. CDR1 SGHKS and CDR2 YYEKEE come from the germline V gene (reference sequence). The CDR3 reads CPSSGGAGGRAETQYF. Written as DNA, the CDR3 is TGTCCCAGCAGCGGGGGGGCAGGGGGCAGGGCAGAGACCCAGTACTTC.

The chain combines TRBV5-1 with TRBJ2-1; the match to TRBD2 covers 16 bases. This CDR3 has 17 residues. Germline V gene sequence: CDR1 SGHRS, CDR2 YFSETQ. V shed 9 bases and J 6 bases; nucleotides not matched to a gene: 12. DNA of the CDR3: TGCGCCACCGGGGGACTAGCGGGAGGGCCGGGGGTCAATGAGCAGTTCTTC. Translation gives CATGGLAGGPGVNEQFF.

The chain recombines TRBV6-5 with TRBJ1-2; D perhaps matches TRBD1 (5 bases). Trimming left V 7 bases short and J 5 bases short, with 20 bases between. CDR3 length equals 15 residues. Germline V gene sequence: CDR1 MNHEY, CDR2 SVGAGI. CDR3 coding DNA: TGTGCCAGCATTACAGGCCCGTCATTCGTTTATGGCTACACCTTC. Translated, it gives CASITGPSFVYGYTF.

The gene calls are TRBV18 and TRBJ2-1; 8 bases are shared with TRBD2. The germline gives CDR1 KGHSH, CDR2 LQKENI. The CDR3 spans 13 residues. With V trimmed by 6 bases and J by 8 bases, 6 bases remained unmatched. The CDR3 loop reads CASSPGLADEQFF. The CDR3 DNA reads TGTGCCAGCTCCCCAGGACTAGCCGATGAGCAGTTCTTC.

The J gene is TRBJ1-4, the V gene TRBV5-1; D gene unclear. The CDR3 sequence is 15 residues long. Per germline, CDR1 SGHRS and CDR2 YFSETQ. The V gene lost 4 bases and the J gene lost 0 bases, with 10 bases spanning the gap. The CDR3, as DNA: TGCGCCAGCAGCCTAGGAAGCGCAACTAATGAAAAACTGTTTTTT. Protein sequence: CASSLGSATNEKLFF.

The chain combines TRBV4-1 with TRBJ1-1; 10 bases match TRBD1. Losses at the gene ends were 3 bases for V and 4 bases for J; bases not matched to a gene: 5. CDR3 length: 15 amino acids. CDR1 and CDR2 (germline): MGHRA, YSYEKL. The CDR3 DNA is TGCGCCAGCAGCCAGGACAGGGGGGGCGGCACTGAAGCTTTCTTT. It is translated as CASSQDRGGGTEAFF.

The CDR3, as DNA: TGTGCCAGCAGTTTAGTCTTAGACTATGGCTACACCTTC. This encodes CASSLVLDYGYTF. This chain joins TRBV12-3 or TRBV12-4 and TRBJ1-2; D remains unclear. The CDR3 length is 13 residues. Trimming stripped 1 base from V and 3 bases from J, with 6 bases between.

J is TRBJ2-7 and V is TRBV19; TRBD2 matches 8 bases. The CDR3 is made up of 15 amino acids. V dropped 5 bases and J dropped 4; count of bases not matched to a gene: 10. Germline V lookup: CDR1 LNHDA, CDR2 SQIVND (reference sequence). CDR3 region: CASSSRTSRVYEQYF. The CDR3 DNA reads TGTGCCAGTAGTTCGCGGACTAGCAGAGTTTACGAGCAGTACTTC.

This chain links TRBV7-3 with TRBJ2-2, with D possibly TRBD2 on 6 matching bases. This CDR3 contains 15 residues. Trimming cost V 5 bases and J 4 bases, with 14 bases left between them. CDR1 and CDR2 (germline): SGHTA, FQGTGA. The CDR3 nucleotides are TGTGCCAGCAGCCCCTCGGGGGTGAGCACCGGGGAGCTGTTTTTT. Translating it yields CASSPSGVSTGELFF. The entire variable domain, with the rest obtained from reference TRBV7-3 and TRBJ2-2, is as follows: GAGVSQTPSNKVTEKGKYVELRCDPISGHTALYWYRQSLGQGPEFLIYFQGTGAADDSGLPNDRFFAVRPEGSVSTLKIQRTERGDSAVYLCASSPSGVSTGELFFGEGSRLTVL.